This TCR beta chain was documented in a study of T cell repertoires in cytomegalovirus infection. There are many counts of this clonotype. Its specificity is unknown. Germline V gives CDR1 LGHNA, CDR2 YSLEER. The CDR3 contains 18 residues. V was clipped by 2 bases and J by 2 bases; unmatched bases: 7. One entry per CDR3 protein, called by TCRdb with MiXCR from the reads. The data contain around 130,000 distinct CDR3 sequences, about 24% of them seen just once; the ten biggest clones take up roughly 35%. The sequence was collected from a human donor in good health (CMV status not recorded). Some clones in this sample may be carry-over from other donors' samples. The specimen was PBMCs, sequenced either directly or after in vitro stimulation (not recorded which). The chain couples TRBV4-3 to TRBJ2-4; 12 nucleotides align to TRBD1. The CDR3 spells CASSQYPGQGASKNIQYF. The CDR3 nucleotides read TGCGCCAGCAGCCAATACCCGGGACAGGGGGCTTCCAAAAACATTCAGTACTTC.